Reported below is one T cell receptor (beta chain). What this receptor recognizes is not known. The input lacks base qualities; no much larger clone sits a single base away. Each collaborating institution followed its own protocols to collect whole blood in K2EDTA tubes. For TCRbeta analysis, collaborators shipped samples as frozen whole blood, isolated PBMCs, or DNA extracted from either of those sample types. This sample stems from a study of blood T cell repertoires in COVID-19 (TCRdb year 2020). For the study in its entirety: The collaborator samples originated in the United States, Italy and Spain and spanned the acute and convalescent phases of COVID-19. The prospective study material was composed of cDNA or gDNA derived from T cells, B-cell-depleted T cells, or PBMCs. Deeply sampled blood TCRbeta repertoires from subjects exposed to, actively infected with, or recovered from COVID-19 were included in the dataset. A freely available public database, intended as a resource for researchers studying the immune response to SARS-CoV-2, is where the repertoires were released. Samples came from the ongoing ImmuneRACE study (first 160 participants) plus 1,254 subjects from 6 global collaborators. The sample metadata nearly always contained a de-identified subject ID, COVID-19 status, age in years and sex. HLA class I and class II types, where available, came from metadata supplied by the sample provider rather than from assay-based typing.

The paper as a whole reports these results and caveats: Clinical and demographic metadata were provided uncurated, with the amount varying by source and participant.

TCRbeta CDR3 regions were amplified from genomic DNA using the immunoSEQ Assay, a bias-controlled multiplex PCR. The authors' pipeline ran thus. Nucleated cell counts per sample were estimated from amplification of reference gene primers within the assay. To quantify the absolute abundance of each unique TCRbeta CDR3 rearrangement, sequence reads were collapsed and filtered. For each sample, productive Simpson clonality was calculated as the square root of Simpson's diversity index over productive rearrangements. Held by TCRdb, this immuneACCESS table contains in-frame sequences only and omits some clones. Under half of the omission traces to an unresolved V gene where checked; the cause of the rest is unknown. V and J calls and clone size follow that table, whereas D and trimming were derived from the DNA. For this sample the table gives about 140,000 clones, of which 82% were detected only once. The ten top clones hold less than 5% of the sample.

Reading from cysteine to phenylalanine, the CDR3 counts 14 amino acids. Just the 42-base CDR3 DNA is kept, in frame starting at base 1. V loses 9 bases of germline sequence and J loses 0 bases, and the interval between the two ends is 12 bases. The germline V gene (reference sequence) gives CDR1 as LNHDA and CDR2 as SQIVND. The specimen was peripheral blood. The source is a woman of 80 years or more with acute or convalescent COVID-19. The chain was built from TRBV19 and TRBJ1-3, with TRBD1 as a weak D call on 6 bases. The base sequence is TGTGCCAGCCGGACAGCAGCCTCTGGAAACACCATATATTTT. Its translation is CASRTAASGNTIYF.